Presented here are 10 T cell receptor beta chains from one specimen sequenced in a study of blood T cell repertoires in COVID-19. TCRdb keeps only in-frame clones here, not all; method: immunoSEQ multiplex PCR. The table has roughly 500,000 clones, approximately 90% seen once. Sequenced: PBMCs or T cells enriched from blood (not recorded which). These receptors came from a middle-aged woman who had recovered from COVID-19.

V gene TRBV11-2 combines with J gene TRBJ1-3; no definite D call. Germline V lookup: CDR1 SGHAT, CDR2 FQNNGV. V was cut by 1 base and J by 7 bases, with 14 bases left in between. The CDR3 covers 15 residues. The CDR3 region is CASSLVAGLSNTIYF. CDR3 sequence (DNA): TGTGCCAGCAGCTTAGTGGCCGGGTTGAGTAACACCATATATTTT. Full variable domain (remainder filled in from reference TRBV11-2 and TRBJ1-3): EAGVAQSPRYKIIEKRQSVAFWCNPISGHATLYWYQQILGQGPKLLIQFQNNGVVDDSQLPKDRFSAERLKGVDSTLKIQPAKLEDSAVYLCASSLVAGLSNTIYFGEGSWLTVV.

In nucleotides, the CDR3 is TGCGCCAGCAGCCTAGATTACAGGATTAATGAAAAACTGTTTTTT. The encoded protein is CASSLDYRINEKLFF. V and J are TRBV4-1 and TRBJ1-4; tentative D call: TRBD1 (5 bases). The length of the CDR3 is 15 residues. CDR1 and CDR2 from the germline V gene are MGHRA and YSYEKL. V was clipped by 4 bases and J by 4 bases, with 13 bases between them.

The chain links TRBV18 to TRBJ2-7; D not certain. Germline CDR1 is KGHSH and CDR2 is LQKENI. The CDR3 length is 14 residues. Trimming pared 0 bases from V and 7 bases from J, leaving 13 bases between. Written as DNA, the CDR3 is TGTGCCAGCTCACCACCTGGATCAGGCGAGGAGCAGTACTTC. Protein: CASSPPGSGEEQYF.

The V gene is TRBV4-3, the J gene TRBJ1-2; possibly TRBD1 for D (5 bases). Per the germline V gene, CDR1 is LGHNA and CDR2 is YSLEER. The CDR3 extends over 18 amino acids. V was shortened by 1 base and J by 0 bases, with 18 bases between the two germline ends. The CDR3 here is CASSQGATERTANYGYTF. Written as DNA, the CDR3 is TGCGCCAGCAGCCAAGGCGCGACAGAGAGAACCGCTAACTATGGCTACACCTTC.

V usage is TRBV20-1 and J usage is TRBJ1-6; unclear D gene. Trimming took off 3 bases at V and 2 bases at J, with 5 bases between the two ends. This CDR3 is 13 amino acids long. Germline V gene data show CDR1 as DFQATT and CDR2 as SNEGSKA (reference sequence). The CDR3 nucleotides read TGCAGTGCTAGTAGCACCTATAATTCACCCCTCCACTTT. This gives the protein CSASSTYNSPLHF.

The chain is built from TRBV19 and TRBJ1-5; TRBD1 aligns across 7 bases. Germline CDR1 reads LNHDA; CDR2 reads SQIVND (reference sequence). The CDR3 consists of 15 residues. V gave up 5 bases and J gave up 7 bases; unmatched junction bases: 11. The CDR3 loop is CASSLHTGAGQPQHF. The DNA for the CDR3 is TGTGCCAGTAGTCTCCACACAGGGGCAGGGCAGCCCCAGCATTTT. The entire variable domain, with the rest obtained from reference TRBV19 and TRBJ1-5, is as follows: DGGITQSPKYLFRKEGQNVTLSCEQNLNHDAMYWYRQDPGQGLRLIYYSQIVNDFQKGDIAEGYSVSREKKESFPLTVTSAQKNPTAFYLCASSLHTGAGQPQHFGDGTRLSIL.

This clone turned up a few times. This chain connects TRBV12-3 or TRBV12-4 to TRBJ1-5, with unresolved D. Trimming stripped 1 base from V and 10 bases from J, with 11 bases between. The length of the CDR3 is 13 residues. As DNA, the CDR3 is TGTGCCAGCAGTTTAGGGTCAAACTCACCCCAGCATTTT. Amino acid sequence: CASSLGSNSPQHF.

The chain combines TRBV24-1 with TRBJ2-1; 11 bases are a match to TRBD2. Losses at the gene ends were 3 bases for V and 6 bases for J; bases not matched to a gene: 6. Germline CDR1 reads KGHDR; CDR2 reads SFDVKD. This CDR3 has 16 amino acids. This CDR3 reads CATSDPRLAGTNEQFF. CDR3 DNA sequence: TGTGCCACCAGTGATCCCCGACTAGCGGGAACCAATGAGCAGTTCTTC.

The sample holds one count of this clone. This sequence joins TRBV19 and TRBJ2-3, with TRBD2 as a possible D gene (6 bases). This CDR3 contains 15 residues. Trimming took off 5 bases at V and 3 bases at J, with 15 bases between the two ends. Germline CDR1 LNHDA, CDR2 SQIVND (reference sequence). The CDR3 nucleotides read TGTGCCAGTAGTTACCAGACGGGGAGGACAGATACGCAGTATTTT. Its protein product is CASSYQTGRTDTQYF. The full variable domain, completed using reference TRBV19 and TRBJ2-3, is DGGITQSPKYLFRKEGQNVTLSCEQNLNHDAMYWYRQDPGQGLRLIYYSQIVNDFQKGDIAEGYSVSREKKESFPLTVTSAQKNPTAFYLCASSYQTGRTDTQYFGPGTRLTVL.

CDR3 region: CASSPGLLSYEQYF. CDR3 DNA sequence: TGTGCCAGCAGCCCCGGACTTCTCTCCTACGAGCAGTACTTC. The rearrangement joins TRBV9 to TRBJ2-7, with D possibly matching TRBD2 (5 bases). The CDR3 totals 14 residues. The V end lost 4 bases, the J end lost 0 bases, and 11 bases lay between the germline ends. Germline-derived CDR1 and CDR2 are SGDLS and YYNGEE.